The present T cell receptor beta chain was sequenced within a study of Graves' ophthalmopathy and Graves' hyperthyroidism. This clonotype occurred many times. Investigators amplified TCR beta CDR3 regions from RNA transcripts. First-round RT-PCR with HTBI primers preceded a second-round multiplex PCR. One entry per CDR3 protein, called by TCRdb with MiXCR from the multiplex PCR reads. There are roughly 480,000 distinct CDR3 sequences in the sample; approximately 15% occur only once, and approximately 9.8% lies in the top ten. CDR3 length equals 14 residues. Per germline, CDR1 MNHEY and CDR2 SVGEGT. The V gene end was trimmed by 4 bases and the J gene end by 5 bases; junction bases not matched to a gene: 6.

This clonotype was obtained from a woman aged 30 to 39 with Graves' ophthalmopathy. Sequences were obtained from blood. The chain carries TRBV6-2 or TRBV6-3 and TRBJ2-7; 9 bases are shared with TRBD2. DNA for the CDR3: TGTGCCAGCAGTTTTGCGGGAGGGCCCAACGAGCAGTACTTC. It codes for CASSFAGGPNEQYF.